This TCR beta chain was captured in a study of shared T cell receptors in the human thymus. TCRdb's table, derived via immunoSEQ multiplex PCR, lists solely in-frame clones and lacks some. The data show 500,000 to 850,000 clones, approximately 89% seen once. These sequences were also reported in another study, on human thymus T cells. In that study: Thymus pieces cut out during corrective heart surgery were the tissue that was used. The authors found apparently biased V and J gene usage in thymic and blood repertoires. What related research reported was that thymic repertoires overlapped highly among unrelated individuals.

This TCR was sampled from a boy younger than two with a congenital heart defect. Input material: thymocytes.

The CDR3 spells CASSYRGSNQPQHF. The CDR3 DNA sequence: TGTGCCAGCAGTTACCGAGGAAGCAATCAGCCCCAGCATTTT. The chain carries TRBV6-5 and TRBJ1-5; D gene uncertain. Trimming removed 2 bases at V and 1 base at J, with 6 bases between. In germline, CDR1 is MNHEY, CDR2 SVGAGI. The CDR3 runs 14 residues.